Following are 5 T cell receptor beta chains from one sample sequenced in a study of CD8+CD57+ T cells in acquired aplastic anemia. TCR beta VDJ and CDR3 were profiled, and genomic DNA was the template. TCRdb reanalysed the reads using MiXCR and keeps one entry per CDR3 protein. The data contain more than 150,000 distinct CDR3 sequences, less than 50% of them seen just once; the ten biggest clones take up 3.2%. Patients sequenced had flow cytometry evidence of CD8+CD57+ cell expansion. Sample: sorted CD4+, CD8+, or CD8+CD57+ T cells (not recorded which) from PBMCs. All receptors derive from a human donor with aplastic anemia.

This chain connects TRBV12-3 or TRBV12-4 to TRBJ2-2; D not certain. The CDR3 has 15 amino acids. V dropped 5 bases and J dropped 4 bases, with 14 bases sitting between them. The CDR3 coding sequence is TGTGCCAGCAGTCCTACCGATCCTATCACCGGGGAGCTGTTTTTT. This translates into CASSPTDPITGELFF.

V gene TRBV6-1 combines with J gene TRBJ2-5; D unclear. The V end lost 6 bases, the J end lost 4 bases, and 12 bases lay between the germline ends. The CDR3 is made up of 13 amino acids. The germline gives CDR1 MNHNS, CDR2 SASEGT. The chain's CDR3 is CASRESWGETQYF. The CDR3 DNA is TGTGCCAGCAGGGAATCCTGGGGAGAGACCCAGTACTTC.

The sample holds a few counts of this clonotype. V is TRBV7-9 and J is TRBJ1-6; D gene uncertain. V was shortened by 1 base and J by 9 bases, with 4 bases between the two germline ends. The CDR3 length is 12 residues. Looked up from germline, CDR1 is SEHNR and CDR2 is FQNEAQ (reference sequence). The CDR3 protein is CASSLDVSPLHF. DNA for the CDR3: TGTGCCAGCAGCTTAGATGTTTCACCCCTCCACTTT.

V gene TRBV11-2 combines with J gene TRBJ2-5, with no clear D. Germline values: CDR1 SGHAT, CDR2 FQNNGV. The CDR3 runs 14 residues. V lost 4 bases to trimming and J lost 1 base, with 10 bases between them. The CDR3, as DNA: TGTGCCAGCAGCTCGACACCTCCCCAAGAGACCCAGTACTTC. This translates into CASSSTPPQETQYF.

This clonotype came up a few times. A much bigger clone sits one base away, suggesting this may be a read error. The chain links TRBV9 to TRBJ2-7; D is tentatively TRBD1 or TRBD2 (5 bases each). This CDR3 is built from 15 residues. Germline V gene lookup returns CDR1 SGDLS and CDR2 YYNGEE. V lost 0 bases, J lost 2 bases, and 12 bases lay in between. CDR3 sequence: CASSVVQGEPYEQYF. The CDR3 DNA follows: TGTGCCAGCAGCGTAGTCCAGGGAGAGCCCTACGAGCAGTACTTC.